This T cell receptor (beta chain) was captured by sequencing in a study of blood T cell repertoires in COVID-19. Looking at the study overall: Acute and convalescent COVID-19 specimens originated in the United States, Italy and Spain.

Sequencing was performed with immunoSEQ multiplex PCR; in TCRdb, only in-frame clones are kept and a portion is missing. The sample carries over 75,000 clones, 60% to 85% recorded once. CDR1 is GTSNPN, CDR2 SVGIG, per germline (reference sequence). The CDR3 sequence is 16 residues long. V was shortened by 0 bases and J by 2 bases, with 14 bases between the two germline ends. This clone was recorded only once. The chain joins TRBV30 to TRBJ2-1; tentative D call: TRBD2 (6 bases). The sequenced sample was peripheral blood. This clonotype was obtained from a middle-aged man who had recovered from COVID-19. The CDR3: CAWSVNGAGPYNEQFF. In nucleotides, the CDR3 is TGTGCCTGGAGTGTAAATGGGGCGGGGCCCTACAATGAGCAGTTCTTC.